This T cell receptor (beta chain) was documented in a study of T cells in Graves' hyperthyroidism and ophthalmopathy. Study results and limitations: Within blood appeared most thyroid clonotypes that had expanded above 0.001.

This clonotype was observed many times. Its target is not known. Diagnoses were established using clinical symptoms, serum thyroxine and TRAb, thyroid ultrasound and orbital computed tomography. Trimming removed 5 bases from V and 2 bases from J, with 7 bases in between. CDR3 length: 12 residues. TCR beta CDR3 region amplification was performed from RNA transcripts. With the HTBI primer set, the TCR CDR3 went through a first round of RT-PCR. Using its own MiXCR run on the multiplex PCR reads, TCRdb lists one record per CDR3 protein. The sample shows 250,000 to 300,000 distinct CDR3 sequences, about 14% of them seen only once.

The clonotype originates from a middle-aged woman with Graves' hyperthyroidism that later progressed to Graves' ophthalmopathy. The gene calls are TRBV12-3 or TRBV12-4 and TRBJ2-7, with a tentative D call TRBD1 (5 bases). The sequencing input was blood. CDR3 region: CASSVTAYEQYF. The CDR3 DNA is TGTGCCAGCAGTGTGACAGCCTACGAGCAGTACTTC.